Below are 18 T cell receptor beta chains sequenced from a single sample in a study of shared clonotypes between healthy human individuals. Sequencing used immunoSEQ multiplex PCR; TCRdb keeps in-frame clones, though not all of them. The sample has about 960,000 clones, more than 75% seen once; the top ten hold about 1.5%. The material sequenced was memory CD4+ T cells sorted from blood. This sample's subset: CD45RA-negative fraction. These receptors came from a man aged 18 to 29 in good health.

The CDR3 loop reads CASRFSGTHFHTIYF. The CDR3 DNA is TGTGCAAGTCGCTTCTCCGGGACACACTTTCACACCATATATTTT. J is TRBJ1-3 and V is TRBV12-2; the table's D call, TRBD1, has no DNA check behind it. TRBV12-2 is classified as a pseudogene. CDR3 length: 15 residues.

The chain has TRBV10-1 and TRBJ2-6; TRBD1 matches 9 bases. The ends lost 6 bases at V and 8 bases at J; junction bases unmatched: 8. Germline assignment: CDR1 WNHNN and CDR2 SYGVQD (reference sequence). There are 15 residues in the CDR3. The DNA of the CDR3 is TGCGCCAGCAGAGGGACAGGGACTGTGACCAACGTCCTGACTTTC. Amino acid sequence: CASRGTGTVTNVLTF.

Turning to this clone: The sample holds other DNA sequences that translate to the same CDR3. The V call is TRBV7-2, the J call TRBJ1-1; D perhaps matches TRBD1 (5 bases). Germline values: CDR1 SGHTA, CDR2 FQGNSA. The CDR3 is 14 amino acids. The V and J ends lost 2 bases and 1 base respectively, with 8 bases between them. CDR3 loop: CASSLQGANTEAFF. Here the CDR3 DNA reads TGTGCCAGCAGCTTACAAGGGGCGAACACTGAAGCTTTCTTT.

The V and J genes are TRBV4-3 and TRBJ2-5, with TRBD2 as a possible D gene (6 bases). The CDR3 is 15 amino acids. V was cut by 0 bases and J by 6 bases, with 14 bases left in between. Looked up from germline, CDR1 is LGHNA and CDR2 is YSLEER. CDR3 loop: CASSQDRGAGKTQYF. DNA for the CDR3: TGCGCCAGCAGCCAAGATCGAGGGGCGGGAAAGACCCAGTACTTC.

The chain is built from TRBV11-2 and TRBJ1-1, with D tentatively TRBD1 (5 bases). V was shortened by 1 base and J by 5 bases, with 11 bases between the two germline ends. The CDR3 covers 14 residues. Germline lookup yields CDR1 SGHAT and CDR2 FQNNGV. CDR3 loop: CASSLARARTEAFF. The CDR3 DNA follows: TGTGCCAGCAGCTTAGCCAGGGCGAGGACTGAAGCTTTCTTT.

The chain has TRBV5-1 and TRBJ2-1; a possible D gene is TRBD2 (6 bases). CDR3 size: 16 residues. The germline V and J ends were trimmed by 0 bases and 0 bases, with 10 bases remaining between them. The V gene's germline CDR1 is SGHRS and CDR2 YFSETQ. The CDR3 protein is CASSLVGAGSYNEQFF. CDR3 nucleotides: TGCGCCAGCAGCTTGGTCGGAGCGGGCTCCTACAATGAGCAGTTCTTC.

V usage is TRBV19 and J usage is TRBJ1-5; D unclear. The CDR3 sequence is 12 residues long. The germline gives CDR1 LNHDA, CDR2 SQIVND (reference sequence). V lost 2 bases and J lost 7, with 6 bases in between. CDR3 coding DNA: TGTGCCAGTAGTATATTCGGCCAGCCCCAGCATTTT. Its translation: CASSIFGQPQHF.

The genes are TRBV6-5 and TRBJ2-3; no firm D call. Germline V CDR1 and CDR2: MNHEY, SVGAGI. This CDR3 is 11 amino acids long. The V gene lost 8 bases and the J gene lost 4 bases, with 7 bases spanning the gap. CDR3 DNA sequence: TGTGCCAGCGGAGCTCCAGATACGCAGTATTTT. Its protein is CASGAPDTQYF.

This clone has just a few counts. The V call is TRBV29-1, the J call TRBJ2-1, with 11 bases identical to TRBD2. The CDR3 consists of 14 residues. The V gene end was trimmed by 5 bases and the J gene end by 7 bases; junction bases not matched to a gene: 7. Germline lookup yields CDR1 SQVTM and CDR2 ANQGSEA. The CDR3 reads CSVRLSGRGNEQFF. For the CDR3, the DNA is TGCAGCGTTCGGCTTAGCGGGAGGGGGAATGAGCAGTTCTTC.

The chain combines TRBV10-3 with TRBJ1-3; D gene unclear. Germline values: CDR1 ENHRY, CDR2 SYGVKD. The CDR3 has 13 residues. Trimming stripped 8 bases from V and 0 bases from J, with 8 bases between. The CDR3 DNA sequence: TGTGCCATCGGACGAAACTCTGGAAACACCATATATTTT. This codes for CAIGRNSGNTIYF.

V usage is TRBV5-6 and J usage is TRBJ1-2; D is unresolved. Germline CDR1 SGHDT, CDR2 YYEEEE. Trimming stripped 1 base from V and 6 bases from J, with 7 bases between. The CDR3 extends over 12 amino acids. CDR3 nucleotide sequence: TGTGCCAGCAGCTTGTCCAAGGATGGCTACACCTTC. Protein sequence: CASSLSKDGYTF.

This chain links TRBV23-1 with TRBJ2-3; tentatively, D is TRBD2 (6 bases). TRBV23-1 is an ORF, with its function uncertain. V lost 5 bases and J lost 2, with 20 bases in between. CDR3 size: 17 residues. In DNA, the CDR3 is TGCGCCAGCAGTTCGCCGGGACTCAAACTTCCCACAGATACGCAGTATTTT. Translating gives CASSSPGLKLPTDTQYF.

V gene TRBV7-2 combines with J gene TRBJ2-3; TRBD2 matches at 13 bases. Trimming took 5 bases from V and 6 from J; bases not matched to a gene: 8. Germline-derived CDR1 and CDR2 are SGHTA and FQGNSA. The CDR3 spans 16 residues. CDR3 nucleotide sequence: TGTGCCAGCAGCCCAACGGGACTAGCGGGAACCGATACGCAGTATTTT. Translating gives CASSPTGLAGTDTQYF.

V usage is TRBV10-3 and J usage is TRBJ2-3; D gene uncertain. This CDR3 has 11 amino acids. Between the trimmed V and J ends, which lost 2 bases and 5 bases, there was a span of 2 bases. CDR1 ENHRY and CDR2 SYGVKD come from the germline V gene. CDR3 region: CAISEVDTQYF. Written as DNA, the CDR3 is TGTGCCATCAGTGAGGTAGATACGCAGTATTTT.

There are a few counts of this clone. V is TRBV27 and J is TRBJ1-1, with TRBD1 identical over 7 bases. The CDR3 has 13 residues. Germline trimming cut 6 bases from V and 7 bases from J; bases unmatched to any gene: 8. Germline CDR1 is MNHEY and CDR2 is SMNVEV (reference sequence). This chain's CDR3 is CASSVDRRGEAFF. The CDR3, as DNA: TGTGCCAGCAGCGTGGACAGGCGAGGTGAAGCTTTCTTT.

V is TRBV11-2 and J is TRBJ2-6; the D gene is possibly TRBD1 (6 bases). The CDR3 runs to 16 residues. The V and J ends lost 5 bases and 0 bases respectively, with 11 bases between them. Germline V gives CDR1 SGHAT, CDR2 FQNNGV. The CDR3 sequence is CASSITGSSGANVLTF. CDR3 nucleotides: TGTGCCAGCAGCATAACAGGGTCCTCTGGGGCCAACGTCCTGACTTTC.

As concerns this clone: The identical CDR3 is also encoded by other nucleotide sequences in the sample. This sequence joins TRBV5-1 and TRBJ2-1; possible D gene TRBD2, 5 bases. Germline V lookup: CDR1 SGHRS, CDR2 YFSETQ. The V gene lost 0 bases and the J gene lost 0 bases, with 7 bases spanning the gap. CDR3 size: 15 residues. The CDR3 loop reads CASSLGGSSYNEQFF. In DNA, the CDR3 is TGCGCCAGCAGCTTGGGTGGGAGCTCCTACAATGAGCAGTTCTTC.

In DNA form, the CDR3 reads TGTGCCAGCAGCCCACCAACGGGGCGGAGATTGGGGCCGGGAGAGCAGTACTTC. Its translation is CASSPPTGRRLGPGEQYF. The chain recombines TRBV7-2 with TRBJ2-7, with D perhaps assigned TRBD1 or TRBD2 (5 bases each). V was clipped by 5 bases and J by 7 bases, with 30 bases between them. Germline CDR1 reads SGHTA; CDR2 reads FQGNSA. CDR3 length equals 18 residues.